These 3 T cell receptor beta chains originate from one sample sequenced in a study of blood T cell repertoires in COVID-19 (dated by TCRdb to about 2020). Library method: the immunoSEQ multiplex PCR assay. TCRdb re-hosts the immuneACCESS table, in-frame sequences only. Its copies lack some clones; in the studies checked, an unresolved V gene accounts for under half of them, and the cause for the rest is not known. The sample records 20,000 to 30,000 clones, nearly 90% of which are singletons. Just under 20% of the sample comes from the top ten. Sequencing input: peripheral blood. The origin of the receptors is a human donor in a cohort sampled during active COVID-19.

The chain recombines TRBV3-1 (or the pseudogene TRBV3-2) with TRBJ2-5, with TRBD2 matching 7 bases. The trim removed 1 base at V and 4 bases at J, leaving 3 bases unmatched. The CDR3 has 14 amino acids. Germline CDR1 and CDR2: LGHDT and YNNKEL (reference sequence). CDR3 DNA: TGTGCCAGCAGCCAAGCCGGCGGGGGAGAGACCCAGTACTTC. This sequence encodes CASSQAGGGETQYF.

This chain uses TRBV13 with TRBJ1-2; 7 bases agree with TRBD1. The CDR3 consists of 15 residues. The trim removed 3 bases at V and 3 bases at J, leaving 7 bases unmatched. From germline, CDR1 is PRHDT and CDR2 FYEKMQ (reference sequence). CDR3 sequence reads: CASSFVRGGHYGYTF. The CDR3 DNA follows: TGTGCCAGCAGCTTCGTCCGAGGGGGCCACTATGGCTACACCTTC.

In its sample, this clone was seen once. The junction does not match germline at one end; this may be a read error. The V call is TRBV28, the J call TRBJ2-1; 15 nucleotides align to TRBD2. The CDR3 contains 14 residues. Germline V CDR1 and CDR2: MDHEN, SYDVKM. The CDR3 here is CASSGGLAGGPGIF. The CDR3 DNA sequence: TGTGCCAGCAGTGGCGGACTAGCGGGAGGGCCAGGGATCTTC.